This TCR beta chain stems from a study of a mutant IDH1 vaccine in newly diagnosed glioma. Background on the study: Vaccines were first given 4-6 weeks after radiotherapy alone, or with temozolomide cycles. The earlier regimen, radiotherapy, temozolomide, or both, was most often both. Sex among treated patients split approximately 62% male, roughly 40% female; mean age was approximately 40 years.

Trimming took 5 bases from V and 4 from J, leaving 15 bases between them. Looked up from germline, CDR1 is SGHRS and CDR2 is YFSETQ. This CDR3 is 15 amino acids long. The sample holds a few counts of this clone. Its antigen is still unknown. Sequencing used immunoSEQ multiplex PCR; TCRdb keeps in-frame clones, though not all of them. The sample lists over 20,000 clones, approximately 79% occurring once. Time point reported: week 11, during vaccination. Each vaccine dose was 300 ug of mutant IDH1 20-mer peptide, with topical imiquimod. Diagnosis in the donors showed new WHO grade 3 or 4 astrocytomas that were IDH1-mutant and ATRX-lost.

This receptor was obtained from a middle-aged man with glioma. The starting material was PBMCs, obtained from a glioma patient whose treatment included an IDH1 peptide vaccine. The chain couples TRBV5-1 to TRBJ2-2; a weak D match, TRBD2 (6 bases). The CDR3 spells CASRTGGESTGELFF. In DNA form, the CDR3 reads TGCGCCAGCAGGACCGGGGGAGAGTCCACCGGGGAGCTGTTTTTT.